The sequence of this TCR beta chain was determined in a study of identical twins. Study findings and constraints: For cord blood, abundant beta clonotypes had fewer insertions, unlike memory repertoires, which showed none. Among beta out-of-frame sequences, excess sharing between twins appeared weaker. Modeled out-of-frame TCR alpha sharing in monozygotic twins fell below observed levels. Twin-shared out-of-frame alpha sequences were enriched for low generation probability.

Trimming stripped 5 bases from V and 1 base from J, with 8 bases between. The CDR3 spans 13 residues. The germline gives CDR1 KGHSH, CDR2 LQKENI. One entry per CDR3 protein results from TCRdb running MiXCR on the 5' RACE reads. The sample contains 350,000 to 500,000 distinct CDR3 sequences, about a fifth of which appear only once. Regarding this clonotype: The antigen is not known.

The TCR comes from a man between 45 and 60 years old in good health. The chain employs TRBV18 and TRBJ1-1; D not resolved. The source material was naive T cells sorted from blood. CDR3 in DNA: TGTGCCAGCTCAACCAACAAGAACACTGAAGCTTTCTTT. Protein: CASSTNKNTEAFF. Combining the CDR3 with reference TRBV18 and TRBJ1-1 gives the whole variable domain NAGVMQNPRHLVRRRGQEARLRCSPMKGHSHVYWYRQLPEEGLKFMVYLQKENIIDESGMPKERFSAEFPKEGPSILRIQQVVRGDSAAYFCASSTNKNTEAFFGQGTRLTVV.